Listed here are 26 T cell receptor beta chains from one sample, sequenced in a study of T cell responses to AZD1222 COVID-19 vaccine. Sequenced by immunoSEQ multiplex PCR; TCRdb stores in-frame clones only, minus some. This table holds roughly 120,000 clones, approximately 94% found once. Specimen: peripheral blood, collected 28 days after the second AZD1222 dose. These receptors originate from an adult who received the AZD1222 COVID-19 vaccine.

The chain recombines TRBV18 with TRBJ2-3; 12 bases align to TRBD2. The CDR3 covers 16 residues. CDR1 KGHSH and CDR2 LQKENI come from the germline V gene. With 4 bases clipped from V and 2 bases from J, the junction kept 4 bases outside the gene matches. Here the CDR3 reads CASSRRTSGATDTQYF. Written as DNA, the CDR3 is TGTGCCAGCTCACGAAGGACTAGCGGGGCCACAGATACGCAGTATTTT.

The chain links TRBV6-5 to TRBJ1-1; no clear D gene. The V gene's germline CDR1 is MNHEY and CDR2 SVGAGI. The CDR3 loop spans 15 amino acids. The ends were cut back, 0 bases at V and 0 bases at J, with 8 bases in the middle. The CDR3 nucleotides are TGTGCCAGCAGTTACTCCGGTGGCATGAACACTGAAGCTTTCTTT. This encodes CASSYSGGMNTEAFF.

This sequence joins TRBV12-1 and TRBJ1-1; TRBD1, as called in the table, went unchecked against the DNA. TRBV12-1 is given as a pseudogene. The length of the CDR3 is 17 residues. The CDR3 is CASSQPRVYRRNTEAFF. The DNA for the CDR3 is TGTGCCAGCAGCCAACCCCGAGTTTACAGGCGGAACACTGAAGCTTTCTTT.

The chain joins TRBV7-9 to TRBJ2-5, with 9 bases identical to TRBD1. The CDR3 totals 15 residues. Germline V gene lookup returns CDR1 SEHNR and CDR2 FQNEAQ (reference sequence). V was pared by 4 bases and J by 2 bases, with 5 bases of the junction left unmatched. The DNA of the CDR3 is TGTGCCAGCAGCTCCCGGACAGGGGCGCAAGAGACCCAGTACTTC. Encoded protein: CASSSRTGAQETQYF.

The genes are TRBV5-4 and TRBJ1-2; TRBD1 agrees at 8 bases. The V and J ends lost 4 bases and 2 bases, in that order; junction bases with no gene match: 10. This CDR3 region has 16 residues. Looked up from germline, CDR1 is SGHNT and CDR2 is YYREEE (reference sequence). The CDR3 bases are TGTGCCAGCAGCCTAGTAGGACAGGGCAAGAACTATGGCTACACCTTC. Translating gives CASSLVGQGKNYGYTF. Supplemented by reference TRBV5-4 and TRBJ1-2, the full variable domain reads ETGVTQSPTHLIKTRGQQVTLRCSSQSGHNTVSWYQQALGQGPQFIFQYYREEENGRGNFPPRFSGLQFPNYSSELNVNALELDDSALYLCASSLVGQGKNYGYTFGSGTRLTVV.

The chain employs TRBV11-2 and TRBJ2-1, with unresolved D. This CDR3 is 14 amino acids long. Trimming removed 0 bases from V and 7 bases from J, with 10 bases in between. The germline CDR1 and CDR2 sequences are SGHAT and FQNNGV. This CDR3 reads CASSLDLPSNEQFF. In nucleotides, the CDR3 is TGTGCCAGCAGCTTAGATCTTCCAAGTAATGAGCAGTTCTTC.

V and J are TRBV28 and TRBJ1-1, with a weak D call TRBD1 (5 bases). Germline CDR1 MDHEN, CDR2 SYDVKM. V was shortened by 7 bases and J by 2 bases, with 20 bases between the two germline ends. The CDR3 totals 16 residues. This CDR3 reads CASTERQGLVNTEAFF. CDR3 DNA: TGTGCCAGCACCGAACGTCAGGGACTTGTAAACACTGAAGCTTTCTTT.

As DNA, the CDR3 is TGTGCCAGCAGCCCGGGTAGCGGGGCTTGGGAGACCCAGTACTTC. Amino acids: CASSPGSGAWETQYF. V is TRBV11-2 and J is TRBJ2-5; 8 nucleotides align to TRBD2. The CDR3 extends over 15 amino acids. V trimming: 5 bases; J trimming: 5 bases; junction bases outside the gene matches: 10. From germline, CDR1 is SGHAT and CDR2 FQNNGV. Supplemented by reference TRBV11-2 and TRBJ2-5, the full variable domain reads EAGVAQSPRYKIIEKRQSVAFWCNPISGHATLYWYQQILGQGPKLLIQFQNNGVVDDSQLPKDRFSAERLKGVDSTLKIQPAKLEDSAVYLCASSPGSGAWETQYFGPGTRLLVL.

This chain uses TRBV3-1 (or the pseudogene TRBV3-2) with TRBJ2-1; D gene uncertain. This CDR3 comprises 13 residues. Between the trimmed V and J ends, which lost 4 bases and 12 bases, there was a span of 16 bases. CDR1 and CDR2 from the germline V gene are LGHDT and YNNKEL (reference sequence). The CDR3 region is CASSPSVRSWQFF. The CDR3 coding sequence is TGTGCCAGCAGCCCCTCAGTGAGGAGTTGGCAGTTCTTC.

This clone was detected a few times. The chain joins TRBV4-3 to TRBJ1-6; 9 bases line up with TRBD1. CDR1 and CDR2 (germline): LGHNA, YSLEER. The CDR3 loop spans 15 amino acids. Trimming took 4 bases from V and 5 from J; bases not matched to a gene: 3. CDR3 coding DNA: TGCGCCAGCAGCCCCGGGACAGGGCATAATTCACCCCTCCACTTT. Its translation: CASSPGTGHNSPLHF.

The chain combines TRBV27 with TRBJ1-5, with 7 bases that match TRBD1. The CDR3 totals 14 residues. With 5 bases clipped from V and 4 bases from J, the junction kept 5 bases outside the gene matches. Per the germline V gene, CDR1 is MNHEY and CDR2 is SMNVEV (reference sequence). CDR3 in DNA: TGTGCCAGCAGTCCCGGACAGGAGAATCAGCCCCAGCATTTT. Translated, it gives CASSPGQENQPQHF.

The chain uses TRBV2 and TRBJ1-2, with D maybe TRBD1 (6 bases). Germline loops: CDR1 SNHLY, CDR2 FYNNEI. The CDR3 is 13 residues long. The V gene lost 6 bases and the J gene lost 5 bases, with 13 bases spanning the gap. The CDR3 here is CASSPGEDYGYTF. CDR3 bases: TGTGCCAGCAGCCCAGGGGAGGATTATGGCTACACCTTC.

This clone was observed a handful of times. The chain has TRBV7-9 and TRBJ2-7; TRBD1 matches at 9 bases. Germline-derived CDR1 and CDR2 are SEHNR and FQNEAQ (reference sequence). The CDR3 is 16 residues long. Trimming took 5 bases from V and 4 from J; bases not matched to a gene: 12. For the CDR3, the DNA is TGTGCCAGCAGCCCAAATCCCCGGGACAGGGTTTACGAGCAGTACTTC. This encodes CASSPNPRDRVYEQYF.

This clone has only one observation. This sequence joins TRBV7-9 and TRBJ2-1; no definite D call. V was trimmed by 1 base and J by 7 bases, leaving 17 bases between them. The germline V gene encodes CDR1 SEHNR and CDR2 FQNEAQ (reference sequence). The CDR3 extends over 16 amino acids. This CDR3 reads CASSLDGYGVFNEQFF. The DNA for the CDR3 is TGTGCCAGCAGCTTAGATGGCTACGGAGTCTTTAATGAGCAGTTCTTC.

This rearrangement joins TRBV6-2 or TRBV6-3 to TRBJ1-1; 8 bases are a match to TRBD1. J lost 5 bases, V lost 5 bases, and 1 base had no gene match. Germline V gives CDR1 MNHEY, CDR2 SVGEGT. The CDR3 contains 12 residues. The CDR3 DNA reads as TGTGCCAGCAGTCGACAGGGGACTGAAGCTTTCTTT. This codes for CASSRQGTEAFF.

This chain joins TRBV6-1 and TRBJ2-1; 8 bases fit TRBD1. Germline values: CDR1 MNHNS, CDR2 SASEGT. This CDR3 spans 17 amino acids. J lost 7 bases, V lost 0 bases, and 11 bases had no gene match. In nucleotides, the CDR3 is TGTGCCAGCAGTGAAGCCGCCGGGACAGGAAAGGGGAATGAGCAGTTCTTC. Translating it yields CASSEAAGTGKGNEQFF.

In DNA form, the CDR3 reads TGTGCCAGCAGCCCCCGGGACACCGGGGAGCTGTTTTTT. As protein: CASSPRDTGELFF. V usage is TRBV9 and J usage is TRBJ2-2; D is unclear. Deletions cut 4 bases from V and 3 bases from J, with 7 bases between. CDR1 SGDLS and CDR2 YYNGEE come from the germline V gene. The CDR3 is 13 residues long.

The CDR3 spells CASSQWADGSSTDTQYF. CDR3 coding DNA: TGTGCCAGCAGTCAATGGGCGGACGGATCTAGCACAGATACGCAGTATTTT. This chain uses TRBV27 with TRBJ2-3; D not resolved. Trimming shortened V by 5 bases and J by 0 bases, and 18 bases separated the two germline ends. CDR1 is MNHEY and CDR2 is SMNVEV in the germline V gene (reference sequence). The CDR3 extends over 17 amino acids.

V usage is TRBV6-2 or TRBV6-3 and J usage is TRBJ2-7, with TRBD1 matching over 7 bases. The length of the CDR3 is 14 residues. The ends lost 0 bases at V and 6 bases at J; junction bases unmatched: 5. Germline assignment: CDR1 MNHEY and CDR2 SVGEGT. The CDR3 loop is CASSYSKGATEQYF. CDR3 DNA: TGTGCCAGCAGTTACTCGAAGGGGGCCACCGAGCAGTACTTC.

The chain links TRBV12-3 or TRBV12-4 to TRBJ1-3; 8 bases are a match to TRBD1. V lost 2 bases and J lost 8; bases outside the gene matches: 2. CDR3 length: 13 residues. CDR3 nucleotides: TGTGCCAGCAGTTTATACAGGGGGGACACCATATATTTT. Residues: CASSLYRGDTIYF.

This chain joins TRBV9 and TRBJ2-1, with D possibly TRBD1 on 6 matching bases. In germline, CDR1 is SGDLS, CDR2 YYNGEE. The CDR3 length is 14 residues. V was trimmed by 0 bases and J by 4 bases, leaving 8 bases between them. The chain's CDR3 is CASSVDRAYNEQFF. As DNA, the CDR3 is TGTGCCAGCAGCGTAGACAGGGCATACAATGAGCAGTTCTTC. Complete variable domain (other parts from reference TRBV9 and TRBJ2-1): DSGVTQTPKHLITATGQRVTLRCSPRSGDLSVYWYQQSLDQGLQFLIQYYNGEERAKGNILERFSAQQFPDLHSELNLSSLELGDSALYFCASSVDRAYNEQFFGPGTRLTVL.

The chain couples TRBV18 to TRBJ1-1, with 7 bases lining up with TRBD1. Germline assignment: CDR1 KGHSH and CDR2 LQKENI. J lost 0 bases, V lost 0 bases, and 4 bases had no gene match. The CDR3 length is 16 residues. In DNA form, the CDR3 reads TGTGCCAGCTCACCACCGAGGGGGCCTGTGAACACTGAAGCTTTCTTT. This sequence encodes CASSPPRGPVNTEAFF.

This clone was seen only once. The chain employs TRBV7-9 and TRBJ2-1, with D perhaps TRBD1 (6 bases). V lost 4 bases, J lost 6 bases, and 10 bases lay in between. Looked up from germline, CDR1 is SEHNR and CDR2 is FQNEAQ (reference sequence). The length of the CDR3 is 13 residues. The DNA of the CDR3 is TGTGCCAGCAGCTACCAGGGGAGCAATGAGCAGTTCTTC. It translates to CASSYQGSNEQFF. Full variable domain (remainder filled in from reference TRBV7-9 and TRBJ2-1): DTGVSQNPRHKITKRGQNVTFRCDPISEHNRLYWYRQTLGQGPEFLTYFQNEAQLEKSRLLSDRFSAERPKGSFSTLEIQRTEQGDSAMYLCASSYQGSNEQFFGPGTRLTVL.

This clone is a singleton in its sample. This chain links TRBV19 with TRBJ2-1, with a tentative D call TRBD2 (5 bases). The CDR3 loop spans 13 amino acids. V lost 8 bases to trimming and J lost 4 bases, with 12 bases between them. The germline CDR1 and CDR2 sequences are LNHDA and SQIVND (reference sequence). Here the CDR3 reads CASSRGPYNEQFF. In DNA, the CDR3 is TGTGCCAGTTCACGAGGGCCGTACAATGAGCAGTTCTTC.

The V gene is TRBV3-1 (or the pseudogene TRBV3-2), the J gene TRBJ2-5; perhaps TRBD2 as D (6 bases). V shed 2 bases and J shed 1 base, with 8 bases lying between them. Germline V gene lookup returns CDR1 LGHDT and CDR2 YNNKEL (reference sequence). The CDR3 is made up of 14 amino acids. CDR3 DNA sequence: TGTGCCAGCAGCCAATGGCGGGGCCAAGAGACCCAGTACTTC. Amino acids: CASSQWRGQETQYF.

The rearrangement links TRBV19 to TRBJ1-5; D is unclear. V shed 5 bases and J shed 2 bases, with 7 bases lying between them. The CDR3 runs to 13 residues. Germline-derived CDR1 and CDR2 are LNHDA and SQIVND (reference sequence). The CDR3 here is CASSQAGNQPQHF. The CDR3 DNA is TGTGCCAGTAGTCAGGCGGGCAATCAGCCCCAGCATTTT.